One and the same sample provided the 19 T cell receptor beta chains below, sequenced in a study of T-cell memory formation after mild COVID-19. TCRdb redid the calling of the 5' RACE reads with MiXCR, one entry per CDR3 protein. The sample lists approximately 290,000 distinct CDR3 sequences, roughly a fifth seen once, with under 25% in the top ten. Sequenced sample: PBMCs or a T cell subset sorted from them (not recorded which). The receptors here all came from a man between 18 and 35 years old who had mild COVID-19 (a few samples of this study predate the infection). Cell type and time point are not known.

The CDR3 DNA follows: TGCAGTGCTCGGTCCGGGGCAGTGAACACTGAAGCTTTCTTT. It is translated as CSARSGAVNTEAFF. The chain couples TRBV20-1 to TRBJ1-1; possibly TRBD1 for D (5 bases). Germline CDR1 reads DFQATT; CDR2 reads SNEGSKA (reference sequence). CDR3 length: 14 amino acids. V was clipped by 5 bases and J by 0 bases, with 13 bases between them.

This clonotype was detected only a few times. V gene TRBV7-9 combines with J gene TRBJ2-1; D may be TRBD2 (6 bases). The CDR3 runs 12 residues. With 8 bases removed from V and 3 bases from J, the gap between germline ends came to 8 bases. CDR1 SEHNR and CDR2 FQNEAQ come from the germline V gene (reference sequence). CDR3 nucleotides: TGTGCCAGCGGAGGGGTCTACAATGAGCAGTTCTTC. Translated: CASGGVYNEQFF. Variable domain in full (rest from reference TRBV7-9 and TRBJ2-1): DTGVSQNPRHKITKRGQNVTFRCDPISEHNRLYWYRQTLGQGPEFLTYFQNEAQLEKSRLLSDRFSAERPKGSFSTLEIQRTEQGDSAMYLCASGGVYNEQFFGPGTRLTVL.

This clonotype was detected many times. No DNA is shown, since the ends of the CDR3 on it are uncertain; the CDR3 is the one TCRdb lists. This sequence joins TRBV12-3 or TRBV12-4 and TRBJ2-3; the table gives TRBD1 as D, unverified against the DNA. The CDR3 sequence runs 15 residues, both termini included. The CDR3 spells CASSSSAGEADTQYF.

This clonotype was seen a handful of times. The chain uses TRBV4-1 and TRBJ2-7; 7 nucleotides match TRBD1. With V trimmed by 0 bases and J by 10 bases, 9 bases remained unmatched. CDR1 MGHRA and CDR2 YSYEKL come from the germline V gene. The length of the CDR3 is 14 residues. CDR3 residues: CASSQDVGTVDQYV. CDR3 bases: TGCGCCAGCAGCCAAGATGTAGGGACAGTCGACCAGTACGTC.

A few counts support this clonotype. CDR3 amino acids: CASSPRSLYEQYF. The CDR3 bases are TGTGCCAGCAGCCCGCGGTCCTTGTACGAGCAGTACTTC. The gene calls are TRBV7-2 and TRBJ2-7; D is uncertain. The CDR3 spans 13 residues. CDR1 is SGHTA, CDR2 FQGNSA, per germline. V shed 5 bases and J shed 4 bases, with 12 bases lying between them.

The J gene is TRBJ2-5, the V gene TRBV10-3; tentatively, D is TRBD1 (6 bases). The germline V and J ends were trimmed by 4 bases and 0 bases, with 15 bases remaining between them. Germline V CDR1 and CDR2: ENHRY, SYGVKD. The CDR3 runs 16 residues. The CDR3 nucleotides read TGTGCCATCAGTGTTACCGGGACACCCGACCAAGAGACCCAGTACTTC. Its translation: CAISVTGTPDQETQYF.

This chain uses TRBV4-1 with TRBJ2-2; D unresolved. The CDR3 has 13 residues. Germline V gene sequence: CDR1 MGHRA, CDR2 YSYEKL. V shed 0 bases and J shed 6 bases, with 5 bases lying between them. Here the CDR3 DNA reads TGCGCCAGCAGCCAAGATAAGGCCGGGGAGCTGTTTTTT. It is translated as CASSQDKAGELFF.

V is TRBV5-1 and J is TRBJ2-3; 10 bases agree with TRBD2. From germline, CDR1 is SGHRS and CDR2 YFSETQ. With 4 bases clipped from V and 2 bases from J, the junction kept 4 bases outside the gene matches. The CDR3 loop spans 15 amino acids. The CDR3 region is CASSISGGATDTQYF. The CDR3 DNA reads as TGCGCCAGCAGCATCAGCGGGGGGGCCACAGATACGCAGTATTTT.

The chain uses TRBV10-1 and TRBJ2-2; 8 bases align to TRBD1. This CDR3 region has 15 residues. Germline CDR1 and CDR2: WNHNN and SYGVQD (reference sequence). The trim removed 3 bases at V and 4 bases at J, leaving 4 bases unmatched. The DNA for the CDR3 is TGCGCCAGCAGTGAAGAGGACAGGGCCACCGGGGAGCTGTTTTTT. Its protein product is CASSEEDRATGELFF.

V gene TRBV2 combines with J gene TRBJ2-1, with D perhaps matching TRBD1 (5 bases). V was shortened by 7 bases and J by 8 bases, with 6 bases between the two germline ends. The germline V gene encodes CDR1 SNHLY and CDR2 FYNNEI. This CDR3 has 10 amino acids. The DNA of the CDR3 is TGTGCCAGCATAGGGGATGAGCAGTTCTTC. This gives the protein CASIGDEQFF.

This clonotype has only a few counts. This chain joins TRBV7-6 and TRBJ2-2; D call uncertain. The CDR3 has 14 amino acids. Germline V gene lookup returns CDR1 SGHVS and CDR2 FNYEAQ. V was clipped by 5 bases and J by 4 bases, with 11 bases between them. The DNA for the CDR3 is TGTGCCAGCAGCCCGGGCGAGTTCACCGGGGAGCTGTTTTTT. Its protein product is CASSPGEFTGELFF.

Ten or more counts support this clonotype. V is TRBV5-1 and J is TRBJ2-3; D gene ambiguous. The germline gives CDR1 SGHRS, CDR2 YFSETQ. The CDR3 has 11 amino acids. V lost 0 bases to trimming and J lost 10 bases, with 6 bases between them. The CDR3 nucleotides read TGCGCCAGCAGCTTGGAAGGAGCGCAGTATTTT. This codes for CASSLEGAQYF.

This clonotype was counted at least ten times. The CDR3 is CASSPPQRAGGRSDTQYF. The CDR3 nucleotides read TGTGCCAGCAGCCCCCCCCAACGAGCGGGGGGGCGTTCGGATACGCAGTATTTT. The chain carries TRBV7-2 and TRBJ2-3; 10 bases agree with TRBD2. Trimming at V came to 5 bases and at J to 6 bases, leaving 17 bases not matched to a gene. In germline, CDR1 is SGHTA, CDR2 FQGNSA. The CDR3 length is 18 residues.

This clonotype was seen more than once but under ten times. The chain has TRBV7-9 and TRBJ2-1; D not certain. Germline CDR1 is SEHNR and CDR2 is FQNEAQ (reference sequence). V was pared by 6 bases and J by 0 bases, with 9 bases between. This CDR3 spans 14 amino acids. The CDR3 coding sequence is TGTGCCAGCAGATCTCAGTCCTCCTACAATGAGCAGTTCTTC. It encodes CASRSQSSYNEQFF.

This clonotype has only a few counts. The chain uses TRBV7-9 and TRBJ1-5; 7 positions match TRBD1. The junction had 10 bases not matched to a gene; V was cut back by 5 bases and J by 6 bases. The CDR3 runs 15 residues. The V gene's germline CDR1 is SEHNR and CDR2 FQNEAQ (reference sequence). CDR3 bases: TGTGCCAGCAGCCACACAGGGGAGTTCGGTCAGCCCCAGCATTTT. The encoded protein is CASSHTGEFGQPQHF.

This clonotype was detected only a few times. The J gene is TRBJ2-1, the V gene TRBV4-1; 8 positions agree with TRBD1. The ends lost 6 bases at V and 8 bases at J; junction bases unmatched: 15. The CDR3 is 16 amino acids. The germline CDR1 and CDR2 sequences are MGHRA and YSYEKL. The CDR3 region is CASSSLNRGSTDEQFF. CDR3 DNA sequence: TGCGCCAGCAGTTCCCTAAACAGGGGGTCTACGGATGAGCAGTTCTTC.

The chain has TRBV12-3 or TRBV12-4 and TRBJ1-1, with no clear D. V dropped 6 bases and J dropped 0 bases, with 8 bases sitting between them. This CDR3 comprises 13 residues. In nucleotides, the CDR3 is TGTGCCAGCAGGAACACTCTGAACACTGAAGCTTTCTTT. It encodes CASRNTLNTEAFF.

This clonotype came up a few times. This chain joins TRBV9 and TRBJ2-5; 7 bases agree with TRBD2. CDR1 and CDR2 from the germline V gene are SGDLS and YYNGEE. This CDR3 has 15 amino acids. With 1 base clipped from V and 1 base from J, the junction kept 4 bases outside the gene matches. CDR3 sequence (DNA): TGTGCCAGCAGCGTAACAGCGGGGAGCCAAGAGACCCAGTACTTC. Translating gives CASSVTAGSQETQYF.

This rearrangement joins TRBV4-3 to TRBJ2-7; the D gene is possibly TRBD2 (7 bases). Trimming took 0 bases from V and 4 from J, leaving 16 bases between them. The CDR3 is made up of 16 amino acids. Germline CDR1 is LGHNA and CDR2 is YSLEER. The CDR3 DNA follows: TGCGCCAGCAGCCAAGAAGCGCGGGGGCGTTCATACGAGCAGTACTTC. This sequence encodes CASSQEARGRSYEQYF.